One sample yielded the 12 T cell receptor beta chains listed below, sequenced in a study of preoperative IRX-2 immunotherapy in early breast cancer. Sequencing used immunoSEQ multiplex PCR; TCRdb keeps in-frame clones, though not all of them. The sample holds around 24,000 clones, around 74% seen once. As to treatment: preoperative locoregional IRX-2 cytokine immunotherapy. The sample was lymph node tissue, taken after IRX-2 immunotherapy. All receptors derive from a human donor with breast cancer.

This chain connects TRBV23-1 to TRBJ2-5; no reliable D call. TRBV23-1 is reported as an ORF; its role is uncertain. V was shortened by 6 bases and J by 0 bases, with 11 bases between the two germline ends. The CDR3 is 14 residues long. The CDR3 region is CASSQVWYQETQYF. Here the CDR3 DNA reads TGCGCCAGCAGCCAAGTGTGGTACCAAGAGACCCAGTACTTC.

The rearrangement uses TRBV5-1 and TRBJ1-4, with 8 bases matching TRBD1. The CDR3 is 15 amino acids. CDR1 SGHRS and CDR2 YFSETQ come from the germline V gene. Germline trimming cut 5 bases from V and 5 bases from J; bases unmatched to any gene: 8. CDR3 nucleotides: TGCGCCAGCAGTATGGGGACAGGTCAAAATGAAAAACTGTTTTTT. Encoded protein: CASSMGTGQNEKLFF.

Here the CDR3 reads CAWSRANTEAFF. DNA of the CDR3: TGTGCCTGGAGTAGGGCTAACACTGAAGCTTTCTTT. V and J are TRBV30 and TRBJ1-1; D gene ambiguous. The V gene lost 2 bases and the J gene lost 2 bases, with 6 bases spanning the gap. In germline, CDR1 is GTSNPN, CDR2 SVGIG (reference sequence). The CDR3 consists of 12 residues.

J is TRBJ1-4 and V is TRBV11-3; a weak D match, TRBD1 (6 bases). Trimming took 1 base from V and 0 from J, leaving 12 bases between them. Germline V gives CDR1 SGHNT, CDR2 YENEEA. CDR3 length equals 17 residues. The CDR3 nucleotides read TGTGCCAGCAGCTTAGGGGGGGGCAGGCCAACTAATGAAAAACTGTTTTTT. Protein: CASSLGGGRPTNEKLFF.

This clone occurred a few times. The chain combines TRBV6-8 with TRBJ2-7, with D maybe TRBD1 (6 bases). The V end was cut by 5 bases, the J end by 7 bases, with 21 bases between. Per the germline V gene, CDR1 is MNHGY and CDR2 is SAAAGT. The CDR3 runs 15 residues. Here the CDR3 reads CASSPSGRDTLEQYF. CDR3 bases: TGTGCCAGCAGTCCTTCGGGACGGGACACCTTGGAGCAGTACTTC.

V gene TRBV6-8 combines with J gene TRBJ1-1, with 12 bases matching TRBD1. CDR1 and CDR2 (germline): MNHGY, SAAAGT. Losses at the gene ends were 6 bases for V and 5 bases for J; bases not matched to a gene: 7. CDR3 length: 15 amino acids. CDR3: CASRGQGAGATEAFF. The CDR3 DNA reads as TGTGCCAGCAGGGGACAGGGGGCGGGTGCGACTGAAGCTTTCTTT.

This chain joins TRBV29-1 and TRBJ2-1; 8 bases map to TRBD2. CDR3 length: 13 residues. Germline V gives CDR1 SQVTM, CDR2 ANQGSEA. V gave up 6 bases and J gave up 4 bases; unmatched junction bases: 5. The CDR3 bases are TGCAGCGTGCTTAGCGGGATATACAATGAGCAGTTCTTC. Protein: CSVLSGIYNEQFF.

V usage is TRBV11-3 and J usage is TRBJ1-4; no clear D gene. The CDR3 extends over 19 amino acids. CDR1 is SGHNT and CDR2 is YENEEA in the germline V gene. Deletions cut 7 bases from V and 4 bases from J, with 28 bases between. The CDR3 DNA sequence: TGTGCCAGCACTCTCATCACCAGAACGAGGACGCGGCATAATGAAAAACTGTTTTTT. Translated, it gives CASTLITRTRTRHNEKLFF.

The J gene is TRBJ2-3, the V gene TRBV23-1; 8 bases align to TRBD1. TRBV23-1 carries the ORF label, with uncertain function. This CDR3 has 19 residues. Trimming removed 0 bases from V and 0 bases from J; junction bases left unmatched: 11. The CDR3 loop reads CASSQSESPQGASTDTQYF. The CDR3 bases are TGCGCCAGCAGTCAATCTGAGTCTCCCCAGGGGGCTAGCACAGATACGCAGTATTTT.

The rearrangement uses TRBV29-1 and TRBJ2-1; TRBD2 matches at 13 bases. CDR3 length: 15 amino acids. V gave up 2 bases and J gave up 7 bases; unmatched junction bases: 5. Germline V gene data show CDR1 as SQVTM and CDR2 as ANQGSEA. The CDR3 spells CSVEKGLAGMNEQFF. The CDR3, as DNA: TGCAGCGTTGAAAAGGGACTAGCGGGAATGAATGAGCAGTTCTTC.

This chain links TRBV5-1 with TRBJ2-2; 8 bases are a match to TRBD1. Germline V CDR1 and CDR2: SGHRS, YFSETQ. The trim removed 4 bases at V and 8 bases at J, leaving 7 bases unmatched. The CDR3 runs 14 residues. The CDR3 is CASSSTGGSGELFF. CDR3 DNA sequence: TGCGCCAGCAGCAGTACAGGGGGGTCGGGGGAGCTGTTTTTT.

This chain connects TRBV19 to TRBJ2-7; D call uncertain. The germline V gene encodes CDR1 LNHDA and CDR2 SQIVND (reference sequence). Trimming removed 7 bases from V and 0 bases from J, with 10 bases in between. This CDR3 has 13 amino acids. Here the CDR3 reads CASMSASSYEQYF. The DNA for the CDR3 is TGTGCCAGTATGTCAGCCTCCTCCTACGAGCAGTACTTC.